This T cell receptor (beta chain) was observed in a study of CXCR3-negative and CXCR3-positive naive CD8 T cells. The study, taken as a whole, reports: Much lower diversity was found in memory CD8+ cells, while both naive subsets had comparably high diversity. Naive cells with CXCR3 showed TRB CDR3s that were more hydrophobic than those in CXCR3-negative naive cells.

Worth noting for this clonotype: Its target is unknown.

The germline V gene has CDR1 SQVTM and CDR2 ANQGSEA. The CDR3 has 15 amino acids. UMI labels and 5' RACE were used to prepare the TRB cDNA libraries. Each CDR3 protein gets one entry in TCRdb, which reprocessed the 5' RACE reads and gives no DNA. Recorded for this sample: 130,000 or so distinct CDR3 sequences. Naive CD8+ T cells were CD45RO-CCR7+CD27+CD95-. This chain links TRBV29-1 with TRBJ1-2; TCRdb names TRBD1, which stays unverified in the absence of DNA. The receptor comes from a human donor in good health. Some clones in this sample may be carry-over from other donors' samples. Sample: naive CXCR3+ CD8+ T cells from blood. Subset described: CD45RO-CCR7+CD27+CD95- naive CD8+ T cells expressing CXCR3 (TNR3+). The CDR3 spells CSVREGAEWNYGYTF.